The entry that follows covers one T cell receptor beta chain sequence. This CDR3 has 14 amino acids. The germline CDR1 and CDR2 sequences are LGHDT and YNNKEL (reference sequence). V was pared by 3 bases and J by 4 bases, with 1 base of the junction left unmatched. The sample is drawn from a study of control samples from healthy donors and cancer patients. Sequencing used immunoSEQ multiplex PCR; TCRdb keeps in-frame clones, though not all of them. This table holds 130,000 or so clones, roughly nine tenths found once. The origin of this receptor is a man aged 18-30 years in good health. This chain joins TRBV3-1 (or the pseudogene TRBV3-2) and TRBJ1-1, with TRBD1 identical over 11 bases. The sequenced material came from blood. The CDR3 DNA follows: TGTGCCAGCAGCCAGGGACAGGGGGGCACTGAAGCTTTCTTT. Its protein product is CASSQGQGGTEAFF.